The present entry profiles one T cell receptor (beta chain) with its context. Its antigen is unidentified. TCRdb reprocessed the RT-PCR reads via MiXCR and lists one record per CDR3 protein. The sample comprises 500,000 or so distinct CDR3 sequences, more than 15% of which are singletons, and 3% to 3.5% rests with the top ten. This record belongs to a study of response to subunit inactivated influenza vaccine. General study points: There was a suggestion from the authors that each seasonal influenza vaccination recruits few new T cells.

The clonotype was recovered from a man aged 50-75 years who received an inactivated influenza vaccine. Sequences were derived from CD4+ T cells sorted from PBMCs, sampled about 23 months after vaccination.

The CDR3 region has the DNA TGTGCCAGCAGTTTCAGGGAGGGCTACGAGCAGTACTTC. Its translation is CASSFREGYEQYF. The chain couples TRBV27 to TRBJ2-7; 7 nucleotides align to TRBD2. V gave up 3 bases and J gave up 3 bases; unmatched junction bases: 2. CDR3 length equals 13 residues. Per the germline V gene, CDR1 is MNHEY and CDR2 is SMNVEV (reference sequence).